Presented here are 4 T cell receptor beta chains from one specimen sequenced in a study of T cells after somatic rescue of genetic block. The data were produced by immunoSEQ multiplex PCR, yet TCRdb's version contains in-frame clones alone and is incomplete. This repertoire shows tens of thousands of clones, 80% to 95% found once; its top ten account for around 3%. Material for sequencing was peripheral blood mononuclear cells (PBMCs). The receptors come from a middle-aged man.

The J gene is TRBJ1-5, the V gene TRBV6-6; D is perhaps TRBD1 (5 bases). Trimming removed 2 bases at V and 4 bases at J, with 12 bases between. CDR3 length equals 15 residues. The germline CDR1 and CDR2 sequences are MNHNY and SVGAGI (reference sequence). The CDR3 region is CASSYPRDVNQPQHF. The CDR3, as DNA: TGTGCCAGCAGTTACCCCCGGGACGTAAATCAGCCCCAGCATTTT.

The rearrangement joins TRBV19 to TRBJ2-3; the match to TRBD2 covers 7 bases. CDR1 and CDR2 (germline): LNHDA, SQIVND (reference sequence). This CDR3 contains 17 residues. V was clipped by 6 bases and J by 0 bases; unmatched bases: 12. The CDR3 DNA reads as TGTGCCAGTAGACGAGAGAGTCTAGCGGTTAGCACAGATACGCAGTATTTT. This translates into CASRRESLAVSTDTQYF.

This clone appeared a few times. The CDR3 loop reads CAWRQGKNTEAFF. The DNA for the CDR3 is TGTGCCTGGAGACAGGGGAAGAACACTGAAGCTTTCTTT. This rearrangement joins TRBV30 to TRBJ1-1; 7 nucleotides line up with TRBD1. Germline V gene lookup returns CDR1 GTSNPN and CDR2 SVGIG (reference sequence). J lost 1 base, V lost 3 bases, and 2 bases had no gene match. This CDR3 region has 13 residues.

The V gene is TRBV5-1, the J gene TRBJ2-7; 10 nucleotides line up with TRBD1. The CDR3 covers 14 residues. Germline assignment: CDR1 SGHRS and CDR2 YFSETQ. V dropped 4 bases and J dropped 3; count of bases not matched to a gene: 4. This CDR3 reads CASSAWTGGYEQYF. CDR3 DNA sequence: TGCGCCAGCAGCGCCTGGACAGGGGGCTACGAGCAGTACTTC.